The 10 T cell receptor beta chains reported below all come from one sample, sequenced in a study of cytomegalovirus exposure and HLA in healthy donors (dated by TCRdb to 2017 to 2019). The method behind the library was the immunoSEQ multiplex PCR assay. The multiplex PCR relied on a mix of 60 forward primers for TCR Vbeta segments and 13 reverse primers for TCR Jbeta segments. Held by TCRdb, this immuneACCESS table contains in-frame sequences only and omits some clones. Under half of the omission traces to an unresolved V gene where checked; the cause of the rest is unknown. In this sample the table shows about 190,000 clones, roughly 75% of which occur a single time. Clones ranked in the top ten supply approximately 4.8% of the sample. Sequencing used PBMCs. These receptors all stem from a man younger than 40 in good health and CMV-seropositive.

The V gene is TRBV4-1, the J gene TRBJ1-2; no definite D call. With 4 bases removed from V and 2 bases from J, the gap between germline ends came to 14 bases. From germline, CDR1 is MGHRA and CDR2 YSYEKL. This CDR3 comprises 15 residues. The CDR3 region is CASSPEAGLNYGYTF. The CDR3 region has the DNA TGCGCCAGCAGCCCAGAGGCAGGACTCAACTATGGCTACACCTTC.

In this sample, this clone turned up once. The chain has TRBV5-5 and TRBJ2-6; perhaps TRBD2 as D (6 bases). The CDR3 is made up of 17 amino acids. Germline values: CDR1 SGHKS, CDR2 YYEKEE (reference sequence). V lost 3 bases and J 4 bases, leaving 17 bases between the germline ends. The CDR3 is CASSSETAGGGANVLTF. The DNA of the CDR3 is TGTGCCAGCAGCTCGGAGACAGCCGGGGGAGGGGCCAACGTCCTGACTTTC.

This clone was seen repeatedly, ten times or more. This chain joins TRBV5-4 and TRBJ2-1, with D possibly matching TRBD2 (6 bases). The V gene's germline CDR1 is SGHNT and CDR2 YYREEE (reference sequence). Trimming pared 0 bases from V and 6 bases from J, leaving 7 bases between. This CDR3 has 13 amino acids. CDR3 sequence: CASSLVGGNEQFF. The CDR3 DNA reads TGTGCCAGCAGCTTGGTGGGAGGCAATGAGCAGTTCTTC.

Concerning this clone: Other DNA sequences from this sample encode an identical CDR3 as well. The CDR3 spells CASRGAARGLAKNIQYF. The DNA of the CDR3 is TGTGCCAGCCGCGGGGCGGCGAGGGGACTAGCCAAAAACATTCAGTACTTC. The chain carries TRBV11-2 and TRBJ2-4; tentative D call: TRBD2 (6 bases). Germline assignment: CDR1 SGHAT and CDR2 FQNNGV. This CDR3 has 17 residues. The V end was cut by 8 bases, the J end by 0 bases, with 20 bases between.

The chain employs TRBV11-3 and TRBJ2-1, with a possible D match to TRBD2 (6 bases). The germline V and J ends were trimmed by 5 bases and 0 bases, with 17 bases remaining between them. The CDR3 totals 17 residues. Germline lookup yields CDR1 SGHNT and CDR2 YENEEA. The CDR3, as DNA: TGTGCCAGCAGCCCAGTGGCTAGCGTAAGCTCCTACAATGAGCAGTTCTTC. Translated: CASSPVASVSSYNEQFF. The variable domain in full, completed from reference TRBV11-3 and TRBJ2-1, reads EAGVVQSPRYKIIEKKQPVAFWCNPISGHNTLYWYLQNLGQGPELLIRYENEEAVDDSQLPKDRFSAERLKGVDSTLKIQPAELGDSAVYLCASSPVASVSSYNEQFFGPGTRLTVL.

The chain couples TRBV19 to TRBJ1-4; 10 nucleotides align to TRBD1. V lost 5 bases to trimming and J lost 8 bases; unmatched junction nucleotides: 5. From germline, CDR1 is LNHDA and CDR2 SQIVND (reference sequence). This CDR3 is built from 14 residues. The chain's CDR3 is CASSLGTGAEKLFF. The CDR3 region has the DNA TGTGCCAGTAGTCTGGGGACAGGGGCAGAAAAACTGTTTTTT. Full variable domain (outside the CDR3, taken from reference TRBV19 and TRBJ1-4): DGGITQSPKYLFRKEGQNVTLSCEQNLNHDAMYWYRQDPGQGLRLIYYSQIVNDFQKGDIAEGYSVSREKKESFPLTVTSAQKNPTAFYLCASSLGTGAEKLFFGSGTQLSVL.

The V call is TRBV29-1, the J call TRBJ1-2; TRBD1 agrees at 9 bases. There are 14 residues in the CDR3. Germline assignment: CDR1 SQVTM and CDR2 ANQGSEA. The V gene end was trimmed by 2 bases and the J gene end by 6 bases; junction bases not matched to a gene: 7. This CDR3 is CSVETGGVSNGYTF. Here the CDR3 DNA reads TGCAGCGTTGAAACAGGGGGCGTATCTAATGGCTACACCTTC.

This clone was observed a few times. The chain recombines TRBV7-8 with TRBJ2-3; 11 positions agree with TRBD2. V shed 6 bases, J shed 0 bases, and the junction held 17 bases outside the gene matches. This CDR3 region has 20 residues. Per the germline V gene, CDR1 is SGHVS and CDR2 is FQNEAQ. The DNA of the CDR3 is TGTGCCAGCAGTTTAAGGTTGGGGGCCGGGACTAGCGGTAGCACAGATACGCAGTATTTT. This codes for CASSLRLGAGTSGSTDTQYF.

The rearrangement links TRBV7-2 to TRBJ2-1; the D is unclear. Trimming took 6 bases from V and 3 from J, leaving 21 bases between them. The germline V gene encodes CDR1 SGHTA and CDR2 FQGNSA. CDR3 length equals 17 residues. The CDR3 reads CASSQSPWPADYNEQFF. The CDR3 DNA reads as TGTGCCAGCAGTCAATCCCCGTGGCCTGCGGACTACAATGAGCAGTTCTTC.

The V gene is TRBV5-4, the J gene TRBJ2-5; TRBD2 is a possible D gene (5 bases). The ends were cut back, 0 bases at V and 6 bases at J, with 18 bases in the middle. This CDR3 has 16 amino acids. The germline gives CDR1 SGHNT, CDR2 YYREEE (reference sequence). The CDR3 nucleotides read TGTGCCAGCAGCTTGGAGAGGGCCGGCTGGAGGAAGACCCAGTACTTC. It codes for CASSLERAGWRKTQYF. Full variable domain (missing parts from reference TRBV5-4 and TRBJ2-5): ETGVTQSPTHLIKTRGQQVTLRCSSQSGHNTVSWYQQALGQGPQFIFQYYREEENGRGNFPPRFSGLQFPNYSSELNVNALELDDSALYLCASSLERAGWRKTQYFGPGTRLLVL.